This entry lists 14 T cell receptor beta chains sequenced from one sample in a study of cytomegalovirus exposure and HLA in healthy donors. The PCR employed 60 Vbeta primers together with 13 Jbeta primers. The table came from immunoSEQ multiplex PCR; TCRdb's copy has only in-frame clones and leaves some out. In the table there are about 150,000 clones, 73% of which are singletons. The specimen was PBMCs. The receptors were sampled from a woman aged 18 to 35 in good health and CMV-seronegative.

This chain uses TRBV7-3 with TRBJ1-1; no definite D call. CDR1 and CDR2 (germline): SGHTA, FQGTGA. The CDR3 extends over 14 amino acids. V lost 4 bases to trimming and J lost 1 base, with 10 bases between them. The CDR3 spells CASSSYVGNTEAFF. The DNA for the CDR3 is TGTGCCAGCAGCTCCTACGTCGGGAACACTGAAGCTTTCTTT.

V usage is TRBV11-3 and J usage is TRBJ2-1, with D unclear. V lost 2 bases, J lost 0 bases, and 5 bases lay in between. The germline V gene encodes CDR1 SGHNT and CDR2 YENEEA. This CDR3 comprises 14 residues. The CDR3 sequence is CASSLRSSYNEQFF. The CDR3 nucleotides are TGTGCCAGCAGCTTACGGAGCTCCTACAATGAGCAGTTCTTC.

This clone came up once. This chain links TRBV18 with TRBJ1-4; TRBD1 matches at 9 bases. J was trimmed by 8 bases and V by 3 bases; bases with no gene match: 13. This CDR3 is built from 17 residues. Germline loops: CDR1 KGHSH, CDR2 LQKENI. The CDR3 DNA sequence: TGTGCCAGCTCACCCGTCCCGGGACAGGGATTGGAGGAAAAACTGTTTTTT. This gives the protein CASSPVPGQGLEEKLFF.

This clone has a single count. The chain's CDR3 is CASSSGGDYEQYF. Written as DNA, the CDR3 is TGTGCCAGTAGCTCCGGAGGGGACTACGAGCAGTACTTC. V is TRBV19 and J is TRBJ2-7, with D possibly TRBD2 on 6 matching bases. CDR1 is LNHDA, CDR2 SQIVND, per germline (reference sequence). V lost 6 bases and J 3 bases, leaving 12 bases between the germline ends. This CDR3 spans 13 amino acids.

This clone was counted a few times. This chain connects TRBV7-3 to TRBJ2-7; TRBD2 is a possible D gene (5 bases). The CDR3 has 15 amino acids. Trimming removed 2 bases from V and 2 bases from J, with 13 bases in between. Germline lookup yields CDR1 SGHTA and CDR2 FQGTGA. CDR3 nucleotide sequence: TGTGCCAGCAGCTTAGCCCCAGGACTCACCTACGAGCAGTACTTC. Translation: CASSLAPGLTYEQYF.

The chain links TRBV19 to TRBJ1-1, with 10 nucleotides matching TRBD1. In germline, CDR1 is LNHDA, CDR2 SQIVND (reference sequence). The CDR3 contains 14 residues. V dropped 7 bases and J dropped 2; count of bases not matched to a gene: 4. CDR3 residues: CASKRDRGNTEAFF. The CDR3 region has the DNA TGTGCCAGTAAAAGGGACAGGGGTAACACTGAAGCTTTCTTT.

This clone was seen a few times. The J gene is TRBJ2-7, the V gene TRBV4-3, with TRBD1 matching 9 bases. The J segment lost 3 bases and the V segment lost 0 bases, leaving 6 bases of the junction unmatched. There are 16 residues in the CDR3. Germline loops: CDR1 LGHNA, CDR2 YSLEER. CDR3 region: CASSQELRQGDYEQYF. The CDR3 region has the DNA TGCGCCAGCAGCCAAGAATTGCGACAGGGGGACTACGAGCAGTACTTC.

The rearrangement links TRBV5-1 to TRBJ1-1, with a weak D call TRBD1 (5 bases). This CDR3 region has 16 residues. With 7 bases removed from V and 4 bases from J, the gap between germline ends came to 23 bases. From germline, CDR1 is SGHRS and CDR2 YFSETQ. In nucleotides, the CDR3 is TGCGCCAGCGGAACTACCCCGGGCCTAGGGGCCACTGAAGCTTTCTTT. As protein: CASGTTPGLGATEAFF.

This chain links TRBV10-3 with TRBJ1-1, with D uncertain. V lost 4 bases and J 2 bases, leaving 14 bases between the germline ends. This CDR3 has 15 residues. From germline, CDR1 is ENHRY and CDR2 SYGVKD. The CDR3 reads CAISARGELNTEAFF. The DNA of the CDR3 is TGTGCCATCAGTGCTCGGGGAGAACTAAACACTGAAGCTTTCTTT.

This sequence joins TRBV9 and TRBJ1-3; D is perhaps TRBD1 (5 bases). CDR1 and CDR2 from the germline V gene are SGDLS and YYNGEE. V shed 2 bases and J shed 0 bases, with 9 bases lying between them. The CDR3 runs to 15 residues. In nucleotides, the CDR3 is TGTGCCAGCAGCGTGGCAGACAGCTCTGGAAACACCATATATTTT. It yields the protein CASSVADSSGNTIYF.

The chain carries TRBV5-5 and TRBJ2-5, with TRBD1 as a possible D gene (6 bases). Germline V gene sequence: CDR1 SGHKS, CDR2 YYEKEE (reference sequence). The CDR3 sequence is 16 residues long. The CDR3 DNA reads as TGTGGGTCCGGGAAGGGCAGGGGTTACGTTCCGGAGACCCAGTACTTC. Translating it yields CGSGKGRGYVPETQYF.

V and J are TRBV2 and TRBJ1-1, with a weak D call TRBD1 (5 bases). V was trimmed by 4 bases and J by 3 bases, leaving 12 bases between them. This CDR3 has 14 residues. Germline V CDR1 and CDR2: SNHLY, FYNNEI. The CDR3: CASSAAAGDTEAFF. CDR3 DNA sequence: TGTGCCAGCAGTGCAGCGGCGGGGGACACTGAAGCTTTCTTT.

The chain links TRBV5-1 to TRBJ2-3; D is undetermined. Germline CDR1 is SGHRS and CDR2 is YFSETQ. This CDR3 has 12 residues. Trimming took 4 bases from V and 4 from J, leaving 7 bases between them. CDR3: CASSPLPDTQYF. Written as DNA, the CDR3 is TGCGCCAGCAGCCCTCTCCCAGATACGCAGTATTTT.

This clone turned up a few times. Here the CDR3 DNA reads TGTGCCAGCAGTTACTCAGCAGGGATGAACTATGGCTACACCTTC. This codes for CASSYSAGMNYGYTF. The chain links TRBV6-5 to TRBJ1-2; TRBD1 might be the D (5 bases). Looked up from germline, CDR1 is MNHEY and CDR2 is SVGAGI. The V gene lost 0 bases and the J gene lost 2 bases, with 10 bases spanning the gap. This CDR3 contains 15 residues.